This entry is about one T cell receptor (beta chain). CDR1 and CDR2 (germline): MNHNY, SVGAGI (reference sequence). Trimming removed 4 bases from V and 3 bases from J, with 12 bases in between. There are 15 residues in the CDR3. The protocol was immunoSEQ multiplex PCR, while the TCRdb copy is restricted to in-frame clones and leaves out a portion. This table holds approximately 240,000 clones, about 83% found once. The sample is drawn from a study of blood T cell repertoires in COVID-19. Across the study: Both acute and convalescent COVID-19 samples were obtained from the United States, Italy and Spain.

Sequencing was done on a sample of peripheral blood. The source of this sequence is a human donor in a cohort sampled during active COVID-19. The rearrangement uses TRBV6-6 and TRBJ2-2; D unresolved. This chain's CDR3 is CASSFQPADTGELFF. The CDR3 nucleotides are TGTGCCAGCAGTTTTCAACCCGCGGACACCGGGGAGCTGTTTTTT.